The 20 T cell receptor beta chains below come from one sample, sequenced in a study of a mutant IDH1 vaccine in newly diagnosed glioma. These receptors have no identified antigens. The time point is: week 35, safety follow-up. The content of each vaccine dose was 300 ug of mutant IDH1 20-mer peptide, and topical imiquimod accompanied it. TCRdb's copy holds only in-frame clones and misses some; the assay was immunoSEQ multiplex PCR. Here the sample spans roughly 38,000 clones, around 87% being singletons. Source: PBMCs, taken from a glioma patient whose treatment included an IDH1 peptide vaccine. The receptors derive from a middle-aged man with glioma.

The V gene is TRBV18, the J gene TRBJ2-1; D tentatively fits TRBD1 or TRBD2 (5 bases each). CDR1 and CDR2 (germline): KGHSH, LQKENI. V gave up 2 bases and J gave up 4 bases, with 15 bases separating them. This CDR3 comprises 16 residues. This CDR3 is CASSPAEGPVYNEQFF. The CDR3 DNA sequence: TGTGCCAGCTCACCAGCAGAGGGGCCGGTATACAATGAGCAGTTCTTC.

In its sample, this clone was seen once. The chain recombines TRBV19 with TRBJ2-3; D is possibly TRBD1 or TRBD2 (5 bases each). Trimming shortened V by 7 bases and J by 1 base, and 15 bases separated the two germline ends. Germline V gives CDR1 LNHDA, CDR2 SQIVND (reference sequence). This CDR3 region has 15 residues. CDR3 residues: CASIPGEGRTDTQYF. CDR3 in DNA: TGTGCCAGTATCCCAGGAGAGGGACGCACAGATACGCAGTATTTT.

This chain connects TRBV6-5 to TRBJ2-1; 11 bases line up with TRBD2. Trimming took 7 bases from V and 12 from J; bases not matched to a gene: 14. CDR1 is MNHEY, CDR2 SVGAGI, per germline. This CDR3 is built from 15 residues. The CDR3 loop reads CASTSAGTSGRVQFF. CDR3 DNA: TGTGCCAGCACCTCAGCGGGGACTAGCGGTAGGGTGCAGTTCTTC.

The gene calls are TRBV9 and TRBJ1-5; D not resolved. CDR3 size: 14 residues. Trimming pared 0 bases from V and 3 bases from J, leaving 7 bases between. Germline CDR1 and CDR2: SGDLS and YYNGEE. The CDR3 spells CASSVEPDNQPQHF. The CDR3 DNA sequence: TGTGCCAGCAGCGTAGAGCCGGACAATCAGCCCCAGCATTTT.

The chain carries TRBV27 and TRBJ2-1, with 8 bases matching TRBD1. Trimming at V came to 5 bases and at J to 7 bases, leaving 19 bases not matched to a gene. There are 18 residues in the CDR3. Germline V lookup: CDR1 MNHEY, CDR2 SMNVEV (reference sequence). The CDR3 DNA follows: TGTGCCAGCAGTCCGGTGGGGTTCGGGCAGGGGGCTCGGAATGAGCAGTTCTTC. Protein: CASSPVGFGQGARNEQFF.

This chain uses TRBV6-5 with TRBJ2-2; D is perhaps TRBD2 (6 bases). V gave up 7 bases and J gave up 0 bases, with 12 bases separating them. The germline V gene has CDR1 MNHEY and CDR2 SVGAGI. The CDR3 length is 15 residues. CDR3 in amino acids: CASTPGLANTGELFF. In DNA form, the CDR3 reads TGTGCCAGCACCCCGGGACTGGCGAACACCGGGGAGCTGTTTTTT.

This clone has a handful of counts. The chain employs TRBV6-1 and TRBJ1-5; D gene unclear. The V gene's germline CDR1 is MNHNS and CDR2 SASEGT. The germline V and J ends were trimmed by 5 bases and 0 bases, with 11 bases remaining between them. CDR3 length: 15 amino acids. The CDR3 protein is CASSPGGDSNQPQHF. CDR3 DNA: TGTGCCAGCAGTCCCGGTGGGGATAGCAATCAGCCCCAGCATTTT.

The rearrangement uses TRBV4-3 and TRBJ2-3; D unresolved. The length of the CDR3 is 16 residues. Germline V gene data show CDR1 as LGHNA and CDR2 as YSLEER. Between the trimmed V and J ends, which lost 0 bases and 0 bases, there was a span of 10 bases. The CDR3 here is CASSQEVRPSTDTQYF. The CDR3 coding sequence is TGCGCCAGCAGCCAAGAAGTCCGTCCTAGCACAGATACGCAGTATTTT.

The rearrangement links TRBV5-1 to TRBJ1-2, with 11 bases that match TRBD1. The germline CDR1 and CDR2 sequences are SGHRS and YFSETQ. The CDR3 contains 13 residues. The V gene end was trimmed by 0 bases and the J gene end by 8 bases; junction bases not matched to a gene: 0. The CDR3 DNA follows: TGCGCCAGCAGCTTGGGGACAGGGGGCGGCTACACCTTC. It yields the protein CASSLGTGGGYTF.

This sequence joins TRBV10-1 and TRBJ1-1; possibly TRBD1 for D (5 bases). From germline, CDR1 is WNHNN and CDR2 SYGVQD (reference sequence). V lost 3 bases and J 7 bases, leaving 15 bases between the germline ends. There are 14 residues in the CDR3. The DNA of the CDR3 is TGCGCCAGCAGTGACGGGGGGTCCGGGTTTGAAGCTTTCTTT. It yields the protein CASSDGGSGFEAFF.

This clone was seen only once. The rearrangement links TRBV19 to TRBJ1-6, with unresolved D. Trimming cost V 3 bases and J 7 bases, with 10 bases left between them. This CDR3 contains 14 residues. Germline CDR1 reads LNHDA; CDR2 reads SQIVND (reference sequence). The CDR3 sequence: CASSIRTQNSPLHF. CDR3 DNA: TGTGCCAGTAGTATCAGGACTCAAAATTCACCCCTCCACTTT. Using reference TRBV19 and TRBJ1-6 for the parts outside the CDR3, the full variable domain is DGGITQSPKYLFRKEGQNVTLSCEQNLNHDAMYWYRQDPGQGLRLIYYSQIVNDFQKGDIAEGYSVSREKKESFPLTVTSAQKNPTAFYLCASSIRTQNSPLHFGNGTRLTVT.

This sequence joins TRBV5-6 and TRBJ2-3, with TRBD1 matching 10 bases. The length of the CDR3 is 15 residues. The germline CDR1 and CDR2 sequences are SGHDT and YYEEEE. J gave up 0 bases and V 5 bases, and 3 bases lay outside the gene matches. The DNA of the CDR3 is TGTGCCAGCAGTGAGACAGGGGGCAGCACAGATACGCAGTATTTT. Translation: CASSETGGSTDTQYF.

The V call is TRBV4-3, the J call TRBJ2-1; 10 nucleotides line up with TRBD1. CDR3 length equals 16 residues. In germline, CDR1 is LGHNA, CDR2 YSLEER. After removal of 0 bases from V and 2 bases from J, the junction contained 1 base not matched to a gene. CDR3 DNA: TGCGCCAGCAGCCAAGATGGACAGGGGGCCTACAATGAGCAGTTCTTC. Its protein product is CASSQDGQGAYNEQFF.

The CDR3 loop is CASSVDGEGTRGLNEQFF. As DNA, the CDR3 is TGTGCCAGCAGCGTAGACGGGGAGGGGACTAGAGGTCTCAATGAGCAGTTCTTC. The gene calls are TRBV9 and TRBJ2-1, with 8 positions matching TRBD2. V trimming: 0 bases; J trimming: 6 bases; junction bases outside the gene matches: 14. This CDR3 is 18 amino acids long. Germline CDR1 and CDR2: SGDLS and YYNGEE.

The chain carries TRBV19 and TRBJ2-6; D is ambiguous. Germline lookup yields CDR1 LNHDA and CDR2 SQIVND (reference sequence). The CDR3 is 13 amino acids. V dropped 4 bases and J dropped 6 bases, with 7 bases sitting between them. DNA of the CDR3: TGTGCCAGTAGTACCCGACAGGCCAACGTCCTGACTTTC. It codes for CASSTRQANVLTF.

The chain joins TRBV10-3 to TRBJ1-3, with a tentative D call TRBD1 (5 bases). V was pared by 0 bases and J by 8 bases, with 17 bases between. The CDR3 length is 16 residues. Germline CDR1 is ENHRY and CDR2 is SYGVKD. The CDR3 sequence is CAISESRDRRRDTIYF. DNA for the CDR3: TGTGCCATCAGTGAGTCCCGGGACCGACGACGAGACACCATATATTTT.

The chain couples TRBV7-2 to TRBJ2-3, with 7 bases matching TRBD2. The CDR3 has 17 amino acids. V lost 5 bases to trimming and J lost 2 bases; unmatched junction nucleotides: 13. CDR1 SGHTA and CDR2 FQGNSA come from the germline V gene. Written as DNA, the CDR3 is TGTGCCAGCAGCCTAGGGGTAGCGGGCGATTCCACAGATACGCAGTATTTT. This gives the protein CASSLGVAGDSTDTQYF.

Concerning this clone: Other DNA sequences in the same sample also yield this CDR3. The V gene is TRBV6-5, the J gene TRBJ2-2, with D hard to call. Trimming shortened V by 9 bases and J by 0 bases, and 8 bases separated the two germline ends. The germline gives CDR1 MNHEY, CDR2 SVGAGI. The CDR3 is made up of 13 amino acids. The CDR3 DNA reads TGTGCCAGTACCACCTCGAACACCGGGGAGCTGTTTTTT. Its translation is CASTTSNTGELFF.

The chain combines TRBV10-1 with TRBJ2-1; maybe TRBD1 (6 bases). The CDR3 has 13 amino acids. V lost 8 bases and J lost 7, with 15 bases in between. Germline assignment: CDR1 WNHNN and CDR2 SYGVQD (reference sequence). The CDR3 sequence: CASDTGFRNEQFF. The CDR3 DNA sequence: TGCGCCAGCGACACAGGGTTTCGAAATGAGCAGTTCTTC.

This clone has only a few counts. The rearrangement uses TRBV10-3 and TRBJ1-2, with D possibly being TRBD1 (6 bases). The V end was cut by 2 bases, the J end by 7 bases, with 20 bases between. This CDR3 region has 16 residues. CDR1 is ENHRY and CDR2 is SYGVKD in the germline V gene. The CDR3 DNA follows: TGTGCCATCAGTGAGCCGACAGGAATCCTTCGCTCTGGCTACACCTTC. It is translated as CAISEPTGILRSGYTF.